This paragraph covers one T cell receptor beta chain sequence. This sample was taken from a study of cytomegalovirus exposure and HLA in healthy donors. PCR was performed using 60 Vbeta and 13 Jbeta primers. Sequencing was performed with immunoSEQ multiplex PCR; in TCRdb, only in-frame clones are kept and a portion is missing. The sample has around 130,000 clones; about 61% are singletons. J was trimmed by 8 bases and V by 10 bases; bases with no gene match: 7. Germline loops: CDR1 SEHNR, CDR2 FQNEAQ (reference sequence). The CDR3 extends over 12 amino acids. This TCR was recovered from a male donor in good health and CMV-seronegative. The gene calls are TRBV7-9 and TRBJ1-4, with 7 bases matching TRBD1. Source material: PBMCs. The CDR3 loop reads CAIDRVEEKLFF. The CDR3 DNA sequence: TGTGCCATAGACAGGGTAGAAGAAAAACTGTTTTTT.